Listed here are 19 T cell receptor beta chains from one sample, sequenced in a study of identical twins. TCRdb fed the 5' RACE reads into MiXCR, producing one record per CDR3 protein. This table holds hundreds of thousands of distinct CDR3 sequences, around an eighth found once. These records were also assigned to another study, of yellow fever vaccine responses in identical twins.

The sequenced material came from PBMCs. These receptors all stem from a woman aged 18 to 35 in good health.

This clonotype was recorded a few times. V usage is TRBV5-1 and J usage is TRBJ2-7; 7 bases align to TRBD2. The CDR3 is 16 residues long. The junction had 11 bases not matched to a gene; V was cut back by 2 bases and J by 3 bases. Per germline, CDR1 SGHRS and CDR2 YFSETQ. The CDR3 reads CASSFSLTSWSYEQYF. The CDR3 coding sequence is TGCGCCAGCAGCTTCTCACTGACTAGCTGGAGCTACGAGCAGTACTTC.

The gene calls are TRBV20-1 and TRBJ2-3, with D uncertain. The CDR3 consists of 16 residues. V dropped 3 bases and J dropped 0 bases, with 16 bases sitting between them. The V gene's germline CDR1 is DFQATT and CDR2 SNEGSKA (reference sequence). The CDR3 sequence is CSARDKQRSSTDTQYF. CDR3 coding DNA: TGCAGTGCTAGGGATAAACAAAGGTCTAGCACAGATACGCAGTATTTT.

The chain carries TRBV10-3 and TRBJ1-6; tentatively, D is TRBD1 (5 bases). Deletions cut 8 bases from V and 5 bases from J, with 16 bases between. CDR1 is ENHRY, CDR2 SYGVKD, per germline. This CDR3 region has 15 residues. CDR3 nucleotides: TGTGCCATCTCTCCCATTGACAGTGATAATTCACCCCTCCACTTT. Protein product: CAISPIDSDNSPLHF.

This clonotype was observed at least ten times. Here the CDR3 reads CATTGLERNNEQFF. The CDR3 nucleotides are TGTGCCACCACGGGACTAGAAAGGAACAATGAGCAGTTCTTC. The chain is built from TRBV5-4 and TRBJ2-1; 8 bases fit TRBD2. With V trimmed by 9 bases and J by 5 bases, 10 bases remained unmatched. Looked up from germline, CDR1 is SGHNT and CDR2 is YYREEE (reference sequence). The CDR3 runs to 14 residues.

This clonotype has a handful of counts. This chain links TRBV29-1 with TRBJ2-1; D might be TRBD2 (5 bases). Germline CDR1 and CDR2: SQVTM and ANQGSEA. V lost 4 bases to trimming and J lost 6 bases, with 13 bases between them. The CDR3 sequence is 13 residues long. CDR3 coding DNA: TGCAGCGTTGGTGAGGGAGTGGTCAATGAGCAGTTCTTC. The encoded protein is CSVGEGVVNEQFF.

V is TRBV9 and J is TRBJ2-3, with TRBD2 matching over 8 bases. The J segment lost 4 bases and the V segment lost 3 bases, leaving 4 bases of the junction unmatched. The CDR3 loop spans 14 amino acids. CDR1 and CDR2 from the germline V gene are SGDLS and YYNGEE. The CDR3 sequence: CASSAAGGSDTQYF. The CDR3 DNA reads as TGTGCCAGCAGCGCGGCGGGAGGCTCAGATACGCAGTATTTT. Complete variable domain (other parts from reference TRBV9 and TRBJ2-3): DSGVTQTPKHLITATGQRVTLRCSPRSGDLSVYWYQQSLDQGLQFLIQYYNGEERAKGNILERFSAQQFPDLHSELNLSSLELGDSALYFCASSAAGGSDTQYFGPGTRLTVL.

The sample holds many counts of this clonotype. The chain combines TRBV20-1 with TRBJ2-1; no firm D call. This CDR3 region has 14 residues. Germline assignment: CDR1 DFQATT and CDR2 SNEGSKA (reference sequence). V was shortened by 1 base and J by 3 bases, with 10 bases between the two germline ends. The CDR3 reads CSARARAVYNEQFF. In DNA, the CDR3 is TGCAGTGCTAGAGCACGGGCCGTCTACAATGAGCAGTTCTTC.

CDR3 nucleotide sequence: TGTGCCAGCAGTTTAGAGATAGCGGGAGGCCACGAGCAGTACTTC. It yields the protein CASSLEIAGGHEQYF. This chain links TRBV28 with TRBJ2-7; 10 nucleotides agree with TRBD2. CDR3 length equals 15 residues. V was pared by 2 bases and J by 5 bases, with 6 bases of the junction left unmatched. CDR1 and CDR2 from the germline V gene are MDHEN and SYDVKM.

This clonotype was recorded a few times. This chain joins TRBV10-3 and TRBJ2-5, with TRBD2 matching 8 bases. Germline V lookup: CDR1 ENHRY, CDR2 SYGVKD. The CDR3 extends over 13 amino acids. V was clipped by 5 bases and J by 5 bases; unmatched bases: 4. DNA of the CDR3: TGTGCCATCAGTCCGGGAGGGCAGGAGACCCAGTACTTC. This translates into CAISPGGQETQYF.

This clonotype was seen only a few times. The rearrangement links TRBV28 to TRBJ2-7; D is perhaps TRBD2 (5 bases). Deletions cut 8 bases from V and 7 bases from J, with 12 bases between. Germline V CDR1 and CDR2: MDHEN, SYDVKM. This CDR3 region has 11 residues. CDR3 in DNA: TGTGCCAGCGGGGAGTGGATGGAGCAGTACTTC. Translation gives CASGEWMEQYF.

The rearrangement joins TRBV10-2 to TRBJ1-1, with TRBD1 as a possible D gene (6 bases). Germline-derived CDR1 and CDR2 are WSHSY and SAAADI. V was pared by 1 base and J by 0 bases, with 12 bases between. This CDR3 is built from 16 residues. The DNA for the CDR3 is TGCGCCAGCAGTGAGTGGGGGGCCGGGATGAACACTGAAGCTTTCTTT. It encodes CASSEWGAGMNTEAFF.

The table lists this clonotype with many counts. The chain employs TRBV12-3 or TRBV12-4 and TRBJ1-1; TRBD1 aligns across 8 bases. After removal of 7 bases from V and 8 bases from J, the junction contained 15 bases not matched to a gene. CDR3 length: 15 amino acids. CDR3 protein: CASIPGGGTGREAFF. CDR3 sequence (DNA): TGTGCCAGCATCCCAGGTGGCGGGACAGGACGCGAAGCTTTCTTT.

This clonotype came up many times. This chain uses TRBV6-4 with TRBJ2-3, with a tentative D call TRBD1 (5 bases). Germline lookup yields CDR1 MRHNA and CDR2 SNTAGT. The CDR3 consists of 13 residues. The V end lost 3 bases, the J end lost 1 base, and 5 bases lay between the germline ends. The CDR3 loop is CASSETGTDTQYF. DNA for the CDR3: TGTGCCAGCAGTGAGACAGGCACAGATACGCAGTATTTT.

This clonotype was seen repeatedly, ten times or more. The chain joins TRBV25-1 to TRBJ1-6; 8 bases are shared with TRBD1. CDR1 and CDR2 (germline): MGHDK, SYGVNS. J gave up 10 bases and V 4 bases, and 6 bases lay outside the gene matches. CDR3 size: 14 residues. The CDR3 DNA reads TGTGCCAGCAGTGGGACAGGGATCCGGTCACCCCTCCACTTT. Its translation is CASSGTGIRSPLHF.

This clonotype showed up just a few times. The V gene is TRBV20-1, the J gene TRBJ2-7; 10 bases match TRBD1. Germline-derived CDR1 and CDR2 are DFQATT and SNEGSKA (reference sequence). The CDR3 runs 15 residues. V shed 3 bases, J shed 2 bases, and the junction held 7 bases outside the gene matches. The CDR3 bases are TGCAGTGCTAGTGATGGGGACAGGGGTACCTACGAGCAGTACTTC. It specifies CSASDGDRGTYEQYF.

About this clonotype: The junction differs from germline at one of its ends, possibly a read error. The genes are TRBV20-1 and TRBJ1-5, with 8 nucleotides matching TRBD1. CDR3 length: 14 amino acids. CDR1 is DFQATT and CDR2 is SNEGSKA in the germline V gene (reference sequence). The CDR3 DNA reads as TGCAGTGCTACTGCCGGGACAGGACGTGGGCCCCAGCGTTTT. The encoded protein is CSATAGTGRGPQRF.

The rearrangement uses TRBV2 and TRBJ2-3; 13 nucleotides match TRBD2. The CDR3 is 17 amino acids. CDR1 is SNHLY and CDR2 is FYNNEI in the germline V gene. Trimming removed 4 bases from V and 2 bases from J; junction bases left unmatched: 6. CDR3 loop: CASSGLTSGRLTDTQYF. The CDR3 DNA follows: TGTGCCAGCAGTGGGTTGACTAGCGGGAGGCTCACAGATACGCAGTATTTT.

The chain combines TRBV11-2 with TRBJ2-2, with 9 bases aligning to TRBD1. From germline, CDR1 is SGHAT and CDR2 FQNNGV. The trim removed 5 bases at V and 11 bases at J, leaving 15 bases unmatched. This CDR3 has 16 amino acids. The CDR3: CASSPGDRVAVEELFF. In DNA, the CDR3 is TGTGCCAGCAGCCCAGGGGACAGGGTAGCGGTCGAAGAGCTGTTTTTT.

A few counts support this clonotype. The rearrangement links TRBV5-1 to TRBJ2-4; TRBD1 aligns across 9 bases. The V and J ends lost 2 bases and 2 bases, in that order; junction bases with no gene match: 20. Germline V gives CDR1 SGHRS, CDR2 YFSETQ. The CDR3 consists of 21 residues. The CDR3 is CASSFEWDRAVNRVTKNIQYF. CDR3 sequence (DNA): TGCGCCAGCAGCTTCGAATGGGACAGGGCCGTAAATCGGGTCACCAAAAACATTCAGTACTTC.